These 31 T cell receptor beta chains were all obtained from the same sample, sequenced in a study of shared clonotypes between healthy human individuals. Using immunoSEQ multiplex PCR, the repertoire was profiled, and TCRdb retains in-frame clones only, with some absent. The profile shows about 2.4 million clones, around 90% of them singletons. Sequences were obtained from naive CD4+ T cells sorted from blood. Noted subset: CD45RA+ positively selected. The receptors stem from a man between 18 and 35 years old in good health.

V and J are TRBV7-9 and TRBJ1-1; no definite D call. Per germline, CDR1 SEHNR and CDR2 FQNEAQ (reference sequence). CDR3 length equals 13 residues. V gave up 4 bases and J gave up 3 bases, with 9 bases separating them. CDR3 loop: CASSWVEDTEAFF. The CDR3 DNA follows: TGTGCCAGCAGCTGGGTGGAGGACACTGAAGCTTTCTTT.

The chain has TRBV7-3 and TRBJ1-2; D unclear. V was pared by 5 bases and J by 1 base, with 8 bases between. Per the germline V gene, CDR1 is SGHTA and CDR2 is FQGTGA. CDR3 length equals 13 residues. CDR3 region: CASSVQRNYGYTF. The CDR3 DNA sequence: TGTGCCAGCAGCGTTCAGCGTAACTATGGCTACACCTTC.

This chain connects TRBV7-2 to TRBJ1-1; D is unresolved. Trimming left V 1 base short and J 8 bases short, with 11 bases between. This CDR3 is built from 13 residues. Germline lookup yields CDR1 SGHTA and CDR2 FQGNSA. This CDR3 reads CASSLDREGEAFF. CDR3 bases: TGTGCCAGCAGCTTAGATCGGGAAGGGGAAGCTTTCTTT. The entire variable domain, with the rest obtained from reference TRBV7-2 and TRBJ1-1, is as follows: GAGVSQSPSNKVTEKGKDVELRCDPISGHTALYWYRQSLGQGLEFLIYFQGNSAPDKSGLPSDRFSAERTGGSVSTLTIQRTQQEDSAVYLCASSLDREGEAFFGQGTRLTVV.

CDR3 region: CTSSQGPDRGYGYTF. For the CDR3, the DNA is TGCACCAGCAGCCAAGGCCCTGACAGGGGTTATGGCTACACCTTC. V gene TRBV1 combines with J gene TRBJ1-2; the table assigns TRBD1, which was not confirmed against the DNA. TRBV1 is classified as a pseudogene. The CDR3 is made up of 15 amino acids.

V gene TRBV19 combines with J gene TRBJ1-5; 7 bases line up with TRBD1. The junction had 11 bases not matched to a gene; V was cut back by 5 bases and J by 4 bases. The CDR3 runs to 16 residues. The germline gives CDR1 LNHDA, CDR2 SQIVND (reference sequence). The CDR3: CASSSRGGGGNQPQHF. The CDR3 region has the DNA TGTGCCAGTAGTTCACGGGGAGGGGGCGGTAATCAGCCCCAGCATTTT.

The CDR3 reads CASSGRGTDGTQYF. The CDR3 DNA sequence: TGTGCCAGCAGTGGCAGGGGGACGGATGGGACCCAGTACTTC. The chain has TRBV6-1 and TRBJ2-5, with 7 bases matching TRBD1. The CDR3 covers 14 residues. J was trimmed by 7 bases and V by 4 bases; bases with no gene match: 9. The germline CDR1 and CDR2 sequences are MNHNS and SASEGT.

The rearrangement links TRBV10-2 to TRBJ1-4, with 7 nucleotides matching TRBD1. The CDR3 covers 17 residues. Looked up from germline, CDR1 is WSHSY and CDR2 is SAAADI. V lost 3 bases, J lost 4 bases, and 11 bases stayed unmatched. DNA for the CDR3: TGCGCCAGCAGTGAACCTCCAACAGGGGCCAGTAATGAAAAACTGTTTTTT. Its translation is CASSEPPTGASNEKLFF.

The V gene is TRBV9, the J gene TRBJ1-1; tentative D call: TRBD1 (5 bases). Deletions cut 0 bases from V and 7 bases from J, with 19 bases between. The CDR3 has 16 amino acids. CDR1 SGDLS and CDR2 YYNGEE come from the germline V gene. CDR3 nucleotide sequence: TGTGCCAGCAGCGTAGTGGGTCTGGGGGGTCTGAATGAAGCTTTCTTT. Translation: CASSVVGLGGLNEAFF.

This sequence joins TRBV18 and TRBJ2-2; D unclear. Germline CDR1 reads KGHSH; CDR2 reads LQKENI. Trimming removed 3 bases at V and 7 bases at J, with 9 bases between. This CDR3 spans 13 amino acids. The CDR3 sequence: CASSPLNDGELFF. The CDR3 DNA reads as TGTGCCAGCTCACCCCTAAATGACGGGGAGCTGTTTTTT.

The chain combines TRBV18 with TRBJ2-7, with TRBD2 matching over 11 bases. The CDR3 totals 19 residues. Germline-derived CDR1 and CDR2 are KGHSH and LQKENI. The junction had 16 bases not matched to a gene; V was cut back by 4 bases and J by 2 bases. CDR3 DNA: TGTGCCAGCTCACACCAGGGACAACTAGCGGGAGATAATCCCTACGAGCAGTACTTC. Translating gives CASSHQGQLAGDNPYEQYF.

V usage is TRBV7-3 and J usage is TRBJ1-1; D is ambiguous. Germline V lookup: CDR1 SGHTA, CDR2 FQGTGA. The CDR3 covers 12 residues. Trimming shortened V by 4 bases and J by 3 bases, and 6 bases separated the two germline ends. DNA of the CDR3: TGTGCCAGCAGCTCCGCTGACACTGAAGCTTTCTTT. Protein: CASSSADTEAFF.

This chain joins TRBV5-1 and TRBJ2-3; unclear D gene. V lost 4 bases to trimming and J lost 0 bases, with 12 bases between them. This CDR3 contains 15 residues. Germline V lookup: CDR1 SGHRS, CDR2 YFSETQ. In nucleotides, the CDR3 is TGCGCCAGCAGCGTAACGGGTCTCAGCACAGATACGCAGTATTTT. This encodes CASSVTGLSTDTQYF.

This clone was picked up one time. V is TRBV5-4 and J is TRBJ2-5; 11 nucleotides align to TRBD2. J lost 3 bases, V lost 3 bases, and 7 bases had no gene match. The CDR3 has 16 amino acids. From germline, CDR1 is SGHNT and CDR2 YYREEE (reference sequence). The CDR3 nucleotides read TGTGCCAGCAGCTCGGGGGCGACTAGCGGGGAAGAGACCCAGTACTTC. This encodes CASSSGATSGEETQYF.

Here the CDR3 DNA reads TGTGCCAGTAGTCCCAACAACTCTCCTAACTATGGCTACACCTTC. It encodes CASSPNNSPNYGYTF. The genes are TRBV19 and TRBJ1-2; D gene unclear. The CDR3 runs to 15 residues. V was clipped by 5 bases and J by 0 bases, with 13 bases between them. Germline V CDR1 and CDR2: LNHDA, SQIVND (reference sequence).

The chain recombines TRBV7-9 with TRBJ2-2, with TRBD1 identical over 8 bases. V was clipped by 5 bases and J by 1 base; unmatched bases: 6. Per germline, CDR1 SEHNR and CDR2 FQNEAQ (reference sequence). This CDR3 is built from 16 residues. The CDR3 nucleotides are TGTGCCAGCAGCCCCACCGGGACAGGGAACACCGGGGAGCTGTTTTTT. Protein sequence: CASSPTGTGNTGELFF.

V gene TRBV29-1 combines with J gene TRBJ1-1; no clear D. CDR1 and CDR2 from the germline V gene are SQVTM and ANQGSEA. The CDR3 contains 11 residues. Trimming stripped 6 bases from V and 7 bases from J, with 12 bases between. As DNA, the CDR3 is TGCAGCGTGACCCGGACGGTTGAAGCTTTCTTT. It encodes CSVTRTVEAFF.

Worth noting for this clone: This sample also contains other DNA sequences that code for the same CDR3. The CDR3, as DNA: TGTGCCAGCTCGCCAGGGTACCAAGAGACCCAGTACTTC. Protein: CASSPGYQETQYF. This rearrangement joins TRBV18 to TRBJ2-5, with D tentatively TRBD1 (5 bases). Germline V lookup: CDR1 KGHSH, CDR2 LQKENI. The V end was cut by 6 bases, the J end by 0 bases, with 8 bases between. This CDR3 region has 13 residues.

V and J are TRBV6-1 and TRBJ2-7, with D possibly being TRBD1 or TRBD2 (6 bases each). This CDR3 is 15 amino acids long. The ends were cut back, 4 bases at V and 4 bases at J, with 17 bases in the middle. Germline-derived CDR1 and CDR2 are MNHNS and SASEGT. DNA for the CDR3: TGTGCCAGCAGTGCTAGATTGGGGGGCCATTACGAGCAGTACTTC. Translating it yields CASSARLGGHYEQYF.

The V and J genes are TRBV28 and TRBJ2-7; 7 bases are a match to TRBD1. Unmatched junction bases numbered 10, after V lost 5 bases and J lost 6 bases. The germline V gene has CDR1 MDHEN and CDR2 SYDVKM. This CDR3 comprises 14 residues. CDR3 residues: CASSKTGYDGEQYF. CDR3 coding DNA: TGTGCCAGCAGTAAGACAGGGTACGACGGCGAGCAGTACTTC.

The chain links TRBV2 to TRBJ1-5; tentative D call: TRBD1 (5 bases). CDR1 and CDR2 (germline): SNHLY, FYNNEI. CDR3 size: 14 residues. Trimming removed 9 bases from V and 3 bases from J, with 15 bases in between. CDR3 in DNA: TGTGCCAGTGGGGCACAGGCCACCAATCAGCCCCAGCATTTT. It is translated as CASGAQATNQPQHF. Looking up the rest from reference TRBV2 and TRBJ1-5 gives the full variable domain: EPEVTQTPSHQVTQMGQEVILRCVPISNHLYFYWYRQILGQKVEFLVSFYNNEISEKSEIFDDQFSVERPDGSNFTLKIRSTKLEDSAMYFCASGAQATNQPQHFGDGTRLSIL.

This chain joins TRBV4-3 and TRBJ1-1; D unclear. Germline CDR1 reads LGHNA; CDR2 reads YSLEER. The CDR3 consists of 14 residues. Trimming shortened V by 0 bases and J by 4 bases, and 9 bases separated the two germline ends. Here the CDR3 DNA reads TGCGCCAGCAGCCAAGAGACCGAAGCCACTGAAGCTTTCTTT. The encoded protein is CASSQETEATEAFF.

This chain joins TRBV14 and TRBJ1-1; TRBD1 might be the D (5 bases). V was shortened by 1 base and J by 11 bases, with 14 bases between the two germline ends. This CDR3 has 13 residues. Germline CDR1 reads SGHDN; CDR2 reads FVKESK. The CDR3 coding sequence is TGTGCCAGCAGCCAAGCGGGGGGGATAAGGGCTTTCTTT. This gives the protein CASSQAGGIRAFF.

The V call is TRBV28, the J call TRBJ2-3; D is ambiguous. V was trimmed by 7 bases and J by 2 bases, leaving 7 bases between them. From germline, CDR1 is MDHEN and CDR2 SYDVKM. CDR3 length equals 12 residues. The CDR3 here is CASTEDTDTQYF. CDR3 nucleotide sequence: TGTGCCAGCACCGAGGACACAGATACGCAGTATTTT.

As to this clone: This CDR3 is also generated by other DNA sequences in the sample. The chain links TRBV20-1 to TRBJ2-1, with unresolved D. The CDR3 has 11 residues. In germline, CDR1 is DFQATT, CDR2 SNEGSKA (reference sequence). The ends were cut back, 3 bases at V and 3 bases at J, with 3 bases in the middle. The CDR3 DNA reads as TGCAGTGCTAGCCGCTACAATGAGCAGTTCTTC. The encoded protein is CSASRYNEQFF.

CDR3 in DNA: TGTGCCAGCAGCTTGGAACCAGGGGCCTATGGCTACACCTTC. Amino acids: CASSLEPGAYGYTF. J is TRBJ1-2 and V is TRBV5-6, with TRBD1 as a possible D gene (6 bases). The germline V gene has CDR1 SGHDT and CDR2 YYEEEE. This CDR3 comprises 14 residues. V lost 0 bases, J lost 4 bases, and 10 bases lay in between.

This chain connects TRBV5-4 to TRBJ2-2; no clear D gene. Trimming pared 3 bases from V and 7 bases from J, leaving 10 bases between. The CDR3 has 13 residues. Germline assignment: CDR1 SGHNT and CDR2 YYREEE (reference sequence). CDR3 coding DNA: TGTGCCAGCAGCTGGGATTACGGCGGGGAGCTGTTTTTT. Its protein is CASSWDYGGELFF. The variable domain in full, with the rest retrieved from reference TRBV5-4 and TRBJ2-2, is ETGVTQSPTHLIKTRGQQVTLRCSSQSGHNTVSWYQQALGQGPQFIFQYYREEENGRGNFPPRFSGLQFPNYSSELNVNALELDDSALYLCASSWDYGGELFFGEGSRLTVL.

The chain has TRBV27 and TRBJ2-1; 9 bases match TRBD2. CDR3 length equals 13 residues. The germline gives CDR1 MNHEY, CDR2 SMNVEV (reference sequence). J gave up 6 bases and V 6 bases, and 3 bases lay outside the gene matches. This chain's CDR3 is CASSRSGSNEQFF. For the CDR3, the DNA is TGTGCCAGCAGCCGTAGCGGGAGCAATGAGCAGTTCTTC.

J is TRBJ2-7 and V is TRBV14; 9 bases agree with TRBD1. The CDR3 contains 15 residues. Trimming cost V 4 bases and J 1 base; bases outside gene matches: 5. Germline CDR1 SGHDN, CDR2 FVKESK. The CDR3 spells CASSRADRGSYEQYF. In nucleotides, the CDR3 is TGTGCCAGCAGCCGAGCGGACAGGGGATCCTACGAGCAGTACTTC.

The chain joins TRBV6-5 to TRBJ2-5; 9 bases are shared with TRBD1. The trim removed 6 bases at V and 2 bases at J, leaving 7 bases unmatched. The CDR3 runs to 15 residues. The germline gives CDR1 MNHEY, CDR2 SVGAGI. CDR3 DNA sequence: TGTGCCAGCAGGGTTACTGGGACAGGGCAAGAGACCCAGTACTTC. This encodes CASRVTGTGQETQYF.

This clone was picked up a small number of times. CDR3 amino acids: CASSYQTHTEAFF. CDR3 DNA: TGTGCCAGCAGTTACCAGACCCACACTGAAGCTTTCTTT. The chain combines TRBV6-5 with TRBJ1-1; the D is unclear. V lost 2 bases and J lost 3, with 7 bases in between. The CDR3 is 13 residues long. CDR1 and CDR2 (germline): MNHEY, SVGAGI.

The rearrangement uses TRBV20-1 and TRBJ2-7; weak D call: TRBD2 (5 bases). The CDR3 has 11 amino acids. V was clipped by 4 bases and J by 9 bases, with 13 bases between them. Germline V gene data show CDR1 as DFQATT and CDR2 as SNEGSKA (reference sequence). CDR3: CSAMGGERQYF. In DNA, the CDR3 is TGCAGTGCTATGGGTGGGGAGCGGCAGTACTTC.